These 24 T cell receptor beta chains were all obtained from the same sample, sequenced in a study of blood T cell repertoires in COVID-19. The data were produced by immunoSEQ multiplex PCR, yet TCRdb's version contains in-frame clones alone and is incomplete. The sample includes 150,000 to 200,000 clones, approximately 79% of them seen just once. Sequencing input: PBMCs or T cells enriched from blood (not recorded which). Receptors originate from a woman aged 60-70 years with acute COVID-19.

V gene TRBV6-5 combines with J gene TRBJ1-1; no clear D. CDR1 and CDR2 (germline): MNHEY, SVGAGI. V shed 0 bases and J shed 0 bases, with 8 bases lying between them. This CDR3 spans 15 amino acids. The CDR3 sequence: CASSYSIGLNTEAFF. CDR3 nucleotides: TGTGCCAGCAGTTACTCGATCGGTCTGAACACTGAAGCTTTCTTT.

This clone was counted a few times. Other nucleotide sequences in the sample specify the same CDR3. The chain couples TRBV7-9 to TRBJ1-1; tentative D call: TRBD1 (6 bases). Per the germline V gene, CDR1 is SEHNR and CDR2 is FQNEAQ (reference sequence). The CDR3 has 12 residues. V was clipped by 3 bases and J by 8 bases, with 10 bases between them. The CDR3 nucleotides read TGTGCCAGCAGCTTGGAAACAGGGGAAGCTTTCTTT. Translation: CASSLETGEAFF.

This clone has a handful of counts. V gene TRBV11-2 combines with J gene TRBJ1-2; TRBD1 is a possible D gene (5 bases). The germline V gene encodes CDR1 SGHAT and CDR2 FQNNGV. This CDR3 comprises 16 residues. The germline V and J ends were trimmed by 3 bases and 6 bases, with 20 bases remaining between them. The CDR3 coding sequence is TGTGCCAGCAGCTTCCTTTTATGGGGGGGAAGAGATGGCTACACCTTC. The encoded protein is CASSFLLWGGRDGYTF.

The V call is TRBV7-9, the J call TRBJ2-5; TRBD1 agrees at 7 bases. The CDR3 length is 14 residues. Per the germline V gene, CDR1 is SEHNR and CDR2 is FQNEAQ (reference sequence). The V segment lost 3 bases and the J segment 2 bases; nucleotides outside the gene matches: 3. CDR3 sequence: CASSLGTAQETQYF. CDR3 in DNA: TGTGCCAGCAGCTTGGGGACAGCACAAGAGACCCAGTACTTC.

V is TRBV29-1 and J is TRBJ2-1; D gene uncertain. Trimming pared 8 bases from V and 0 bases from J, leaving 11 bases between. The CDR3 runs to 13 residues. Germline CDR1 reads SQVTM; CDR2 reads ANQGSEA. CDR3 in amino acids: CSSRNSSYNEQFF. DNA for the CDR3: TGCAGCTCCCGGAACAGCTCCTACAATGAGCAGTTCTTC.

V usage is TRBV5-4 and J usage is TRBJ2-7; tentatively, D is TRBD2 (7 bases). CDR1 SGHNT and CDR2 YYREEE come from the germline V gene (reference sequence). This CDR3 is 13 amino acids long. Trimming shortened V by 6 bases and J by 5 bases, and 15 bases separated the two germline ends. CDR3 DNA sequence: TGTGCCAGCACCATGACGGGGGGCGACGAGCAGTACTTC. Amino acids: CASTMTGGDEQYF.

This chain links TRBV5-1 with TRBJ1-5, with a tentative D call TRBD1 (5 bases). Germline CDR1 SGHRS, CDR2 YFSETQ. Deletions cut 4 bases from V and 6 bases from J, with 14 bases between. The CDR3 has 14 residues. In DNA, the CDR3 is TGCGCCAGCAGCCAAGGTGGGGCTAGTCAGCCCCAGCATTTT. This sequence encodes CASSQGGASQPQHF.

The chain combines TRBV3-1 (or the pseudogene TRBV3-2) with TRBJ2-1; D gene ambiguous. Trimming took off 0 bases at V and 5 bases at J, with 11 bases between the two ends. The CDR3 is 15 amino acids. Germline V gives CDR1 LGHDT, CDR2 YNNKEL (reference sequence). CDR3: CASSQERLTNNEQFF. The DNA for the CDR3 is TGTGCCAGCAGCCAAGAGCGGCTAACTAACAATGAGCAGTTCTTC.

The rearrangement uses TRBV29-1 and TRBJ2-5, with TRBD2 matching over 7 bases. V lost 6 bases to trimming and J lost 0 bases; unmatched junction nucleotides: 4. Germline assignment: CDR1 SQVTM and CDR2 ANQGSEA. This CDR3 is built from 13 residues. CDR3 sequence reads: CSVLGGYQETQYF. The CDR3 DNA is TGCAGCGTGTTGGGGGGGTACCAAGAGACCCAGTACTTC.

The V gene is TRBV24-1, the J gene TRBJ2-5, with D perhaps matching TRBD1 (5 bases). The germline gives CDR1 KGHDR, CDR2 SFDVKD. The CDR3 spans 16 residues. The ends were cut back, 3 bases at V and 0 bases at J, with 13 bases in the middle. CDR3 nucleotides: TGTGCCACCAGTGATAGGGCAGGGCAGTACCAAGAGACCCAGTACTTC. It codes for CATSDRAGQYQETQYF.

V is TRBV4-1 and J is TRBJ2-7; 7 positions match TRBD2. Trimming at V came to 1 base and at J to 6 bases, leaving 12 bases not matched to a gene. Germline-derived CDR1 and CDR2 are MGHRA and YSYEKL. The CDR3 is 16 residues long. CDR3 DNA: TGCGCCAGCAGCCAAGTGGGCCAGGCGGGGGAAGGCGAGCAGTACTTC. As protein: CASSQVGQAGEGEQYF.

The chain links TRBV5-6 to TRBJ1-2, with D maybe TRBD1 (6 bases). The germline CDR1 and CDR2 sequences are SGHDT and YYEEEE. This CDR3 spans 14 amino acids. The V gene lost 2 bases and the J gene lost 4 bases, with 12 bases spanning the gap. The CDR3 loop reads CASSFGTLSYGYTF. The CDR3 DNA reads as TGTGCCAGCAGCTTCGGGACACTAAGCTATGGCTACACCTTC.

This chain connects TRBV25-1 to TRBJ2-3; 8 bases agree with TRBD2. Unmatched junction bases numbered 5, after V lost 1 base and J lost 5 bases. Germline CDR1 reads MGHDK; CDR2 reads SYGVNS. There are 15 residues in the CDR3. The CDR3 loop reads CASSEWGGRRDTQYF. DNA for the CDR3: TGTGCCAGCAGTGAATGGGGCGGGAGGCGAGATACGCAGTATTTT. The full variable domain, its missing parts supplied by reference TRBV25-1 and TRBJ2-3, is EADIYQTPRYLVIGTGKKITLECSQTMGHDKMYWYQQDPGMELHLIHYSYGVNSTEKGDLSSESTVSRIRTEHFPLTLESARPSHTSQYLCASSEWGGRRDTQYFGPGTRLTVL.

The chain links TRBV12-3 or TRBV12-4 to TRBJ1-5; D gene uncertain. This CDR3 has 13 amino acids. The V end lost 1 base, the J end lost 9 bases, and 10 bases lay between the germline ends. For the CDR3, the DNA is TGTGCCAGCAGTTTAGTGGTCAATAGGCCCCAGCATTTT. This translates into CASSLVVNRPQHF.

The DNA of the CDR3 is TGTGCCAGCAGCTTATATAGCGGGGGGGTCTCCTACGAGCAGTACGTC. Translation: CASSLYSGGVSYEQYV. The chain uses TRBV7-8 and TRBJ2-7; 11 positions match TRBD2. J was trimmed by 0 bases and V by 2 bases; bases with no gene match: 3. CDR3 length: 16 amino acids. The V gene's germline CDR1 is SGHVS and CDR2 FQNEAQ.

The chain uses TRBV7-2 and TRBJ2-2; 13 nucleotides align to TRBD2. V shed 6 bases, J shed 6 bases, and the junction held 7 bases outside the gene matches. The CDR3 covers 16 residues. CDR1 and CDR2 from the germline V gene are SGHTA and FQGNSA. The CDR3 region is CASRGPGLAGPGELFF. CDR3 DNA sequence: TGTGCCAGCAGGGGCCCGGGACTAGCGGGACCCGGGGAGCTGTTTTTT. The whole variable domain, filled in from reference TRBV7-2 and TRBJ2-2, reads GAGVSQSPSNKVTEKGKDVELRCDPISGHTALYWYRQSLGQGLEFLIYFQGNSAPDKSGLPSDRFSAERTGGSVSTLTIQRTQQEDSAVYLCASRGPGLAGPGELFFGEGSRLTVL.

This chain connects TRBV19 to TRBJ1-1, with D possibly TRBD1 on 6 matching bases. The CDR3 is 12 amino acids. Looked up from germline, CDR1 is LNHDA and CDR2 is SQIVND (reference sequence). V dropped 7 bases and J dropped 2 bases, with 8 bases sitting between them. The CDR3 DNA reads as TGTGCCAGTACGGACAGAAACACTGAAGCTTTCTTT. Translation: CASTDRNTEAFF.

V usage is TRBV2 and J usage is TRBJ2-3; D is perhaps TRBD2 (5 bases). This CDR3 has 16 amino acids. Per germline, CDR1 SNHLY and CDR2 FYNNEI. Deletions cut 11 bases from V and 4 bases from J, with 25 bases between. CDR3 loop: CAATQLKLRAADTQYF. CDR3 in DNA: TGTGCCGCCACTCAGCTAAAACTTCGAGCGGCAGATACGCAGTATTTT. The full variable domain, completed using reference TRBV2 and TRBJ2-3, is EPEVTQTPSHQVTQMGQEVILRCVPISNHLYFYWYRQILGQKVEFLVSFYNNEISEKSEIFDDQFSVERPDGSNFTLKIRSTKLEDSAMYFCAATQLKLRAADTQYFGPGTRLTVL.

V gene TRBV23-1 combines with J gene TRBJ2-7; D unresolved. TRBV23-1 is placed among ORFs of uncertain function. The CDR3 has 11 amino acids. V was cut by 7 bases and J by 5 bases, with 9 bases left in between. The CDR3 bases are TGCGCCAGCACTCCCCCCCACGAGCAGTACGTC. It is translated as CASTPPHEQYV.

The rearrangement joins TRBV5-1 to TRBJ2-3; TRBD2 matches 11 bases. This CDR3 comprises 20 residues. Trimming at V came to 6 bases and at J to 0 bases, leaving 18 bases not matched to a gene. Germline V gene data show CDR1 as SGHRS and CDR2 as YFSETQ. The CDR3 loop is CASTLAGGPVSLTSTDTQYF. The CDR3 nucleotides are TGCGCCAGCACCTTAGCGGGGGGGCCTGTTTCGTTGACTAGCACAGATACGCAGTATTTT.

The chain couples TRBV4-1 to TRBJ1-2; TRBD1 might be the D (5 bases). The germline V gene encodes CDR1 MGHRA and CDR2 YSYEKL. V shed 3 bases and J shed 8 bases, with 22 bases lying between them. The CDR3 totals 16 residues. In nucleotides, the CDR3 is TGCGCCAGCAGCCAGCCAACCCGGGGGGTCGGGCTCGGCTACACCTTC. Translated, it gives CASSQPTRGVGLGYTF.

The chain uses TRBV18 and TRBJ2-5; 8 nucleotides line up with TRBD2. The CDR3 extends over 14 amino acids. V lost 1 base to trimming and J lost 7 bases; unmatched junction nucleotides: 5. The germline V gene has CDR1 KGHSH and CDR2 LQKENI. In nucleotides, the CDR3 is TGTGCCAGCTCACCACTTAGCGGGGCTCGGACCCAGTACTTC. It is translated as CASSPLSGARTQYF.

This clone was detected only a few times. The same CDR3 arises from other DNA sequences in this sample as well. CDR3 in DNA: TGTGCCAGCAGCCAAGTACAGGGGGCGAACTATGGCTACACCTTC. Residues: CASSQVQGANYGYTF. V and J are TRBV14 and TRBJ1-2; TRBD1 agrees at 9 bases. In germline, CDR1 is SGHDN, CDR2 FVKESK. The V gene end was trimmed by 1 base and the J gene end by 2 bases; junction bases not matched to a gene: 2. The CDR3 runs 15 residues.

This clone turned up a few times. The genes are TRBV30 and TRBJ2-4; 12 nucleotides match TRBD2. This CDR3 is built from 15 residues. Trimming cost V 5 bases and J 7 bases; bases outside gene matches: 9. CDR1 GTSNPN and CDR2 SVGIG come from the germline V gene (reference sequence). The CDR3 DNA reads as TGTGCCTGGGTCTCTCTAGCGGGAGGGCGGAACATTCAGTACTTC. It codes for CAWVSLAGGRNIQYF.